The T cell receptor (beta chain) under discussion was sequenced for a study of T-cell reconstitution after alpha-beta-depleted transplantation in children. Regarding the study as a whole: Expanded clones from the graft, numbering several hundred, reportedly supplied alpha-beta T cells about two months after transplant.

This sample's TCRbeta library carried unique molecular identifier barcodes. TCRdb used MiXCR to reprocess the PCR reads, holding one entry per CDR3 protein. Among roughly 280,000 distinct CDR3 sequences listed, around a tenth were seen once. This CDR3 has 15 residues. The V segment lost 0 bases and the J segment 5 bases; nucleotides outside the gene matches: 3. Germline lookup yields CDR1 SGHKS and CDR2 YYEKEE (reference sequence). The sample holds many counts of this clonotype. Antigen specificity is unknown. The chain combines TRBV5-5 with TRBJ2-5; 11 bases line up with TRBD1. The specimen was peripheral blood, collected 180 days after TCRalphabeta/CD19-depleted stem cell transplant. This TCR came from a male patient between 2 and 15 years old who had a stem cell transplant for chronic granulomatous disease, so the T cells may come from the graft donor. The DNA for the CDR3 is TGTGCCAGCAGCTTGGGGGGGACAGGGGGTGAGACCCAGTACTTC. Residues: CASSLGGTGGETQYF.